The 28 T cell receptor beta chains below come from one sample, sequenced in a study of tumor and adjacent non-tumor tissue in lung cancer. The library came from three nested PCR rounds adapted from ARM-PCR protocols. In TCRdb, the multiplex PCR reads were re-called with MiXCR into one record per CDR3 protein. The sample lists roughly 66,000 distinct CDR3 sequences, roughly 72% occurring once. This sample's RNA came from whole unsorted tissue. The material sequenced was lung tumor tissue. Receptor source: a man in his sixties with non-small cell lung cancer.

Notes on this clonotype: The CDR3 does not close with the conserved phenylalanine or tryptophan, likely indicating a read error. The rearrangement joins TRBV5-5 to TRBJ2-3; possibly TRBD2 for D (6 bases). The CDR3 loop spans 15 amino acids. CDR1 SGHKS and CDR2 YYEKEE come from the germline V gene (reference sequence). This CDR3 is CASSLASGSLDTQYL. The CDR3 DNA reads TGTGCCAGCAGTTTGGCTTCCGGGAGTTTAGATACGCAGTATTTG.

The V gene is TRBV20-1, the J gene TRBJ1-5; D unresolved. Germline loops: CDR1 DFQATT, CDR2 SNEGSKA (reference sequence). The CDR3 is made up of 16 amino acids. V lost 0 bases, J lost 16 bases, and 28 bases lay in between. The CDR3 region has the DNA TGCAGTGCTAGAGAGTTGTCCGTACTCCCATCCTTTAGCCGACATTTT. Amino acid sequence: CSARELSVLPSFSRHF.

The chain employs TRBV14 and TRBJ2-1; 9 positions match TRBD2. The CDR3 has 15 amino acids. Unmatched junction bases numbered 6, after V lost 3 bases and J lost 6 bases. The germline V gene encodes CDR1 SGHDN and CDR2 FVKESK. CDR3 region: CASSQWGLAGNEQFF. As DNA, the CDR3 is TGTGCCAGCAGCCAGTGGGGACTAGCAGGCAATGAGCAGTTCTTC.

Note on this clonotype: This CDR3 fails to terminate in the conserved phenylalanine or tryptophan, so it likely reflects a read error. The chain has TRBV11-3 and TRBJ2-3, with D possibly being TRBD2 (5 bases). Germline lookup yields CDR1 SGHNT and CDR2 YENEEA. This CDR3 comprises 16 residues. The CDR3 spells CASSSGLADNTVTQYS. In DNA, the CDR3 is TGTGCCAGTAGCTCCGGGCTAGCAGATAACACAGTTACGCAGTATTCT.

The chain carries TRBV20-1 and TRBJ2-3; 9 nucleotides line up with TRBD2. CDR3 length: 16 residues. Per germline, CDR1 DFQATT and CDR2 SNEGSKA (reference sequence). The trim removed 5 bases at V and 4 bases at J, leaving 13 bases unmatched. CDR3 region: CSAQHPASGISDTQYF. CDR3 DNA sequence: TGCAGTGCTCAACACCCCGCTAGCGGGATTTCAGATACGCAGTATTTT.

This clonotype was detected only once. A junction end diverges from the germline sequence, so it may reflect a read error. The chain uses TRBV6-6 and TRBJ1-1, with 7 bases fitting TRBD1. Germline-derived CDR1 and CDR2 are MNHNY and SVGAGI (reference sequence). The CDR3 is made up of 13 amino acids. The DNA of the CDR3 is TGTGCCAGCAGGTTGACAGGGAATACTGAAGCACTATTT. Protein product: CASRLTGNTEALF.

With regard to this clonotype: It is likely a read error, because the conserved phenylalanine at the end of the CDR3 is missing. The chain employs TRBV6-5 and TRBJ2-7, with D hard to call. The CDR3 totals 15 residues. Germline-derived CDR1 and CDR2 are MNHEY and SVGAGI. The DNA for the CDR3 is TGTGCCAGCGGTTACTCGAGGCGGAAAACGGCCGAGCAGTACATC. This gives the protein CASGYSRRKTAEQYI.

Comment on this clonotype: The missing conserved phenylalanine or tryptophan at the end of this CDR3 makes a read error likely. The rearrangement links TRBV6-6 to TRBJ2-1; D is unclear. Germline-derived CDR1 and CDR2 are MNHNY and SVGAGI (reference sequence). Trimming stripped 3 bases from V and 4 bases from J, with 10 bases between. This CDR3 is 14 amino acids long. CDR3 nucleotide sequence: TGTGCCAGCAGTTATGGGCTGGTGTACAATGAGCAGTTCTAT. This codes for CASSYGLVYNEQFY.

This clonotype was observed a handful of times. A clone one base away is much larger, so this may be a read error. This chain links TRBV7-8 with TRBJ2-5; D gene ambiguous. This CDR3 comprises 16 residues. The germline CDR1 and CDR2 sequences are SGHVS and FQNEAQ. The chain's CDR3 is CASSLVLVPPQGTQYF. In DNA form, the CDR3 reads TGTGCCAGCAGCTTAGTTCTGGTGCCCCCTCAAGGGACCCAGTACTTC. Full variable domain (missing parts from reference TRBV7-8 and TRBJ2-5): GAGVSQSPRYKVAKRGQDVALRCDPISGHVSLFWYQQALGQGPEFLTYFQNEAQLDKSGLPSDRFFAERPEGSVSTLKIQRTQQEDSAVYLCASSLVLVPPQGTQYFGPGTRLLVL.

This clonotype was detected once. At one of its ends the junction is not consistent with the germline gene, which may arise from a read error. CDR3 sequence (DNA): TGCGCCAGCAGGAACAGGGGACTGACCGAGAACGCTGAAGCTTTCTTT. Its translation: CASRNRGLTENAEAFF. The gene calls are TRBV10-2 and TRBJ1-1; 7 nucleotides line up with TRBD1. The CDR3 is made up of 16 amino acids. Germline CDR1 is WSHSY and CDR2 is SAAADI.

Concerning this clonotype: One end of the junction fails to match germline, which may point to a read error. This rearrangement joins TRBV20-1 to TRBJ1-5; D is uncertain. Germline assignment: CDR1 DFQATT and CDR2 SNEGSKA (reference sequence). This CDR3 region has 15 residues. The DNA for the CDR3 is TGCAGTGTGGAAATTCCCCTCCGCAGCAATCAGTCCCAGCATTTT. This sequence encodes CSVEIPLRSNQSQHF.

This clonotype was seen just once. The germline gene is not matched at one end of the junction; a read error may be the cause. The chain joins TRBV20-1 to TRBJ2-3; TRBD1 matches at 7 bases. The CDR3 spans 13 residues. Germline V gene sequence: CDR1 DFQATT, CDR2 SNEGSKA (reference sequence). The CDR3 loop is CNARGQLTDTQYF. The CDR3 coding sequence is TGCAATGCACGGGGACAGCTCACAGATACACAGTATTTT.

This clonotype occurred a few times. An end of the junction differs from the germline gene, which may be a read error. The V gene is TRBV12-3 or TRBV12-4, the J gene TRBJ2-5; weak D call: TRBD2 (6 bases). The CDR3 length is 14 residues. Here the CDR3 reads CASYSGLAEENQYF. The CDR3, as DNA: TGTGCCAGCTATTCGGGATTAGCGGAAGAGAACCAGTACTTC.

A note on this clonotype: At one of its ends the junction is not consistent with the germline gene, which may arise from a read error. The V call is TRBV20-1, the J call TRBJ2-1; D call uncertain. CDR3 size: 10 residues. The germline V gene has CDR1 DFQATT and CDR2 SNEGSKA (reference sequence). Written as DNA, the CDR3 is TGCATTGCTAGAGAGGATGAGCAATTCTTC. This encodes CIAREDEQFF.

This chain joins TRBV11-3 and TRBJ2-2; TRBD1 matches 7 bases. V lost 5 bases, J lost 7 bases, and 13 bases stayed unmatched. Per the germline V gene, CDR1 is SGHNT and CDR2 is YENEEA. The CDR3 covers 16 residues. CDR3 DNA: TGTGCCAGCAGCACGTCCCGGGACAGTATTGGCGGGGAGCTGTTTTTT. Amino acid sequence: CASSTSRDSIGGELFF.

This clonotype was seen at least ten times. The CDR3 protein is CSASLLDTQYF. The DNA for the CDR3 is TGCAGTGCTTCGCTGCTAGATACGCAGTATTTT. The chain recombines TRBV20-1 with TRBJ2-3; D is ambiguous. Trimming removed 5 bases from V and 5 bases from J, with 8 bases in between. CDR3 length equals 11 residues. Germline CDR1 and CDR2: DFQATT and SNEGSKA (reference sequence).

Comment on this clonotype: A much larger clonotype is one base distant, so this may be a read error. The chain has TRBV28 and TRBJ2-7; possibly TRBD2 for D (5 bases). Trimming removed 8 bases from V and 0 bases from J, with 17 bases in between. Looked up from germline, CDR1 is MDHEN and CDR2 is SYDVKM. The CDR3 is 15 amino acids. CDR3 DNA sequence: TGTGCCAGCGGTTCCCCCGCGGGTCGCTCCTACGAGCAGTACTTC. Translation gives CASGSPAGRSYEQYF.

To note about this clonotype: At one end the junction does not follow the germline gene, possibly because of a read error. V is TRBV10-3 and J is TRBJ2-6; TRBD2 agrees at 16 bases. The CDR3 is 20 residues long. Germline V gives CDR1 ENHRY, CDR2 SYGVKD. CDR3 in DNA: TGTGTCACCAGTGAACATGGGACTAGCGGGAGGGATTCTGGGGCCAACGTCCCGACTTTC. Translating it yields CVTSEHGTSGRDSGANVPTF.

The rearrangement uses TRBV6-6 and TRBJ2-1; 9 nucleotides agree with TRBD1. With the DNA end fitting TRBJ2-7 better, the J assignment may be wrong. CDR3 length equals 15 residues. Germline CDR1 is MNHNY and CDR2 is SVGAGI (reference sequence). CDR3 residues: CASSSLGTGFFEQYF. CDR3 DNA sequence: TGTGCCAGCAGTTCCCTTGGGACAGGGTTTTTCGAGCAGTACTTC.

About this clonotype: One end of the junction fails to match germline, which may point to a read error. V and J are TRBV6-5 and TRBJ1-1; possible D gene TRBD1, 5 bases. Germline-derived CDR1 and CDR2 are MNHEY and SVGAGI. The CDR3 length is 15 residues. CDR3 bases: TGTGCCAGCGGTTACCCCCGCAGGGTTGGGGCTGAAGCTTTCTTT. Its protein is CASGYPRRVGAEAFF.

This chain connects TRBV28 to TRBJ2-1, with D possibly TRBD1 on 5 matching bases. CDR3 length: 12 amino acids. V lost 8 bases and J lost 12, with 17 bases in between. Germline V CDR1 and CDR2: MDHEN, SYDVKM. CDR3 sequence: CASDKGYHWQFF. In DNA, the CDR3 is TGTGCCAGCGACAAGGGGTACCACTGGCAGTTCTTC. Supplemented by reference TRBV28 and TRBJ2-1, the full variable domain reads DVKVTQSSRYLVKRTGEKVFLECVQDMDHENMFWYRQDPGLGLRLIYFSYDVKMKEKGDIPEGYSVSREKKERFSLILESASTNQTSMYLCASDKGYHWQFFGPGTRLTVL.

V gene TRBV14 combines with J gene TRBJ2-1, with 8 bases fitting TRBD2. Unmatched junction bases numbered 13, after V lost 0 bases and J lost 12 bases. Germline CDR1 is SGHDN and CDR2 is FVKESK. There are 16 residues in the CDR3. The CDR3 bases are TGTGCCAGCAGCCAAGAATCCGTAGCGGGATCGTATGTGCAGTTCTTC. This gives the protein CASSQESVAGSYVQFF.

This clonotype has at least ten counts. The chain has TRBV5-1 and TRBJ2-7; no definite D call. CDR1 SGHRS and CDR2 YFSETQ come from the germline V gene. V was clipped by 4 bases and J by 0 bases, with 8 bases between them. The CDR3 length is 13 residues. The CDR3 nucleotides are TGCGCCAGCAGCACCAGGTACTCCTACGAGCAGTACTTC. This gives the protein CASSTRYSYEQYF.

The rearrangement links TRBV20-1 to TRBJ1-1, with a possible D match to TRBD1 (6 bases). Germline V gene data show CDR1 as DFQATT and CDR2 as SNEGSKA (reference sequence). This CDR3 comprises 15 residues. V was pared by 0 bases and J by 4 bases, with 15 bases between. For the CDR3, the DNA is TGCAGTGCTAGAGACTTTCTGACAGGTTGCACTGAAGCTTTCTTT. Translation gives CSARDFLTGCTEAFF.

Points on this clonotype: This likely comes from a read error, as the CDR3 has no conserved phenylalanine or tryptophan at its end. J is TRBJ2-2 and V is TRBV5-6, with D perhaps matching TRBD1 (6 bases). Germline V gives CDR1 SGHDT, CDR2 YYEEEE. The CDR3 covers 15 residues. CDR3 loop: CASGLFRGQTGELFY. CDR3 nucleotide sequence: TGTGCCAGCGGCTTATTCAGGGGACAAACCGGGGAGCTGTTTTAT.

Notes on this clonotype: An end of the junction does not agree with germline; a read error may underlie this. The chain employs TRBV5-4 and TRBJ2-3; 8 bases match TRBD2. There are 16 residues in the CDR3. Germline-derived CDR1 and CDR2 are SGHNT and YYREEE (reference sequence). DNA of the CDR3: TGTGCCATCAGCCCTATCGAGCGGGAGCCGAGAGTTGCGCAGTATTTT. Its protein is CAISPIEREPRVAQYF.

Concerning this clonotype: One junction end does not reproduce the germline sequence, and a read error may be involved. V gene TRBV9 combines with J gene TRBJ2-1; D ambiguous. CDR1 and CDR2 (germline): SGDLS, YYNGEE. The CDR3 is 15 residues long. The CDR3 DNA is TGCGCCAGCAGCGTCGAGGATAGCTCCTACGATGGGCAGTTCTTC. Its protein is CASSVEDSSYDGQFF.

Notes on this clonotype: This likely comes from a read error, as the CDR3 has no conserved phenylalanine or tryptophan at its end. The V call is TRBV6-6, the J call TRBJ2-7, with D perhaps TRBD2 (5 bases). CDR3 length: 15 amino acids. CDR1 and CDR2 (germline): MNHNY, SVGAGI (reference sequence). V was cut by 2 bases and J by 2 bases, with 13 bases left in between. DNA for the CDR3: TGTGCCAGCAGTTACGCTCGGGAAGGAGCCTACGAGCAGTACTTA. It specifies CASSYAREGAYEQYL.